This T cell receptor (beta chain) derives from a study of cytomegalovirus exposure and HLA in healthy donors. A note on this clone: Antigen specificity is unknown.

Everyone who donated was a healthy bone marrow donor. Findings and caveats of the study: As immune exposure information, only CMV serostatus was available.

The germline V and J ends were trimmed by 0 bases and 1 base, with 9 bases remaining between them. The CDR3 has 15 amino acids. CDR1 ENHRY and CDR2 SYGVKD come from the germline V gene. PCR involved 60 Vbeta and 13 Jbeta primers. Assay: immunoSEQ multiplex PCR; the TCRdb copy retains only in-frame clones and omits some. The table shows fewer than 200,000 clones, with 81% occurring only once. The TCR was taken from a young woman in good health and CMV-seropositive. The chain employs TRBV10-3 and TRBJ1-2; D not certain. The material sequenced was PBMCs. The CDR3 sequence: CAISESRQDNYGYTF. As DNA, the CDR3 is TGTGCCATCAGTGAGTCTCGGCAGGATAACTATGGCTACACCTTC.